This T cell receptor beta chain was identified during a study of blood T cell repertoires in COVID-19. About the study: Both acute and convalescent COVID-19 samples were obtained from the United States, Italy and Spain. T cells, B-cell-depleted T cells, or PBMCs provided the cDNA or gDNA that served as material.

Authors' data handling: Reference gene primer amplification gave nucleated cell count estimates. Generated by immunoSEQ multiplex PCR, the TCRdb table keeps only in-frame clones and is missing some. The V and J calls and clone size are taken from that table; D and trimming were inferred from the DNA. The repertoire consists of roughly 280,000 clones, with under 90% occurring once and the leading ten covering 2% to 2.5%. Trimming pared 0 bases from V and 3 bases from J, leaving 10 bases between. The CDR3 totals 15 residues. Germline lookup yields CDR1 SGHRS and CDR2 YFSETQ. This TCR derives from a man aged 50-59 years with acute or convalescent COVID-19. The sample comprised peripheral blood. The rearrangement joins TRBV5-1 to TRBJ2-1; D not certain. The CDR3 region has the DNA TGCGCCAGCAGCTTGGGGCAGAACTACTACAATGAGCAGTTCTTC. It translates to CASSLGQNYYNEQFF.